The source of this TCR beta chain is a study of cytomegalovirus exposure and HLA in healthy donors. This clone has a single count. The junction and the germline gene differ at one end; a read error may be behind it. Researchers ran the PCR with 60 Vbeta and 13 Jbeta primers. Clones were read by immunoSEQ multiplex PCR, and TCRdb kept only the in-frame ones, dropping some. In the table there are 150,000 to 200,000 clones, 77% of which are singletons. The CDR3 sequence is 11 residues long. Germline CDR1 SGHTA, CDR2 FQGNSA. V usage is TRBV7-2 and J usage is TRBJ2-5; 8 positions agree with TRBD2. The specimen was PBMCs. This receptor was taken from a woman in her 30s in good health and CMV-seronegative. Here the CDR3 DNA reads TGTGCCAGCAGCTTAACTAGCGGACTCCACTTC. Translating it yields CASSLTSGLHF. Variable domain in full (rest from reference TRBV7-2 and TRBJ2-5): GAGVSQSPSNKVTEKGKDVELRCDPISGHTALYWYRQSLGQGLEFLIYFQGNSAPDKSGLPSDRFSAERTGGSVSTLTIQRTQQEDSAVYLCASSLTSGLHFGPGTRLLVL.